Listed below are T cell receptor beta chains from one sample, sequenced in a study of T cells after yellow fever vaccination. TCRdb re-called the 5' RACE reads with MiXCR, one entry per CDR3 protein. The data hold a few hundred thousand distinct CDR3 sequences, with approximately 3.9% observed a single time. The sample here was PBMCs, taken on the day of the yellow fever booster vaccination. Receptors were obtained from a man between 18 and 35 years old who received the YFV17D yellow fever vaccine. CDR3s include the opening cysteine and the closing phenylalanine or tryptophan. The D gene is left open where the match is weak. Size is omitted from some rows. Given values are once, few, many or a class for expanded clones.

V gene: TRBV20-1
clone size: .
J gene: TRBJ2-2
D gene: .
CDR3 DNA: TGCAGTGCTCGGAGGGGGTCGAACACCGGGGAGCTGTTTTTT
CDR3 protein: CSARRGSNTGELFF

V gene: TRBV5-4
clone size: .
J gene: TRBJ2-2
D gene: .
CDR3 DNA: TGTGCCACGTGGGGGGCGCAGGGGGGGTACACCGGGGAGCTGTTTTTT
CDR3 protein: CATWGAQGGYTGELFF

V gene: TRBV5-1
clone size: few
J gene: TRBJ2-3
D gene: TRBD1
CDR3 DNA: TGCGCCAGCGGGAATACCGGGACAGGAATAGCGCAGTATTTT
CDR3 protein: CASGNTGTGIAQYF

V gene: TRBV7-2
clone size: many
J gene: TRBJ1-2
D gene: .
CDR3 DNA: TGTGCCAGCAGCCCGCAGGGTAACTATGGCTACACCTTC
CDR3 protein: CASSPQGNYGYTF

V gene: TRBV24-1
clone size: few
J gene: TRBJ2-5
D gene: TRBD2
CDR3 DNA: TGTGCCACCAGTGACCCCATTCCCAGCGGGGCCCGGGAGACCCAGTACTTC
CDR3 protein: CATSDPIPSGARETQYF

V gene: TRBV6-6
clone size: .
J gene: TRBJ2-5
D gene: .
CDR3 DNA: TGTGCCAGCAGTTATGGAAAGACCCAGTACTTC
CDR3 protein: CASSYGKTQYF

V gene: TRBV20-1
clone size: many
J gene: TRBJ2-1
D gene: .
CDR3 DNA: TGCAGTGCTAGAGATCGCACTCATGCGGTACGACCAAACAATGAGCAGTTCTTC
CDR3 protein: CSARDRTHAVRPNNEQFF

V gene: TRBV6-6
clone size: many
J gene: TRBJ2-2
D gene: .
CDR3 DNA: TGTGCCAGCAGTTACAGGGCAGCGAACACCGGGGAGCTGTTTTTT
CDR3 protein: CASSYRAANTGELFF

V gene: TRBV6-5
clone size: .
J gene: TRBJ2-3
D gene: TRBD2
CDR3 DNA: TGTGCCAGCAGCAGAAGCGGGGGGAATACGCAGTATTTT
CDR3 protein: CASSRSGGNTQYF

V gene: TRBV6-4
clone size: many
J gene: TRBJ2-3
D gene: TRBD2
CDR3 DNA: TGTGCCAGCAGTCCTACTAGCGTCACGGATACGCAGTATTTT
CDR3 protein: CASSPTSVTDTQYF